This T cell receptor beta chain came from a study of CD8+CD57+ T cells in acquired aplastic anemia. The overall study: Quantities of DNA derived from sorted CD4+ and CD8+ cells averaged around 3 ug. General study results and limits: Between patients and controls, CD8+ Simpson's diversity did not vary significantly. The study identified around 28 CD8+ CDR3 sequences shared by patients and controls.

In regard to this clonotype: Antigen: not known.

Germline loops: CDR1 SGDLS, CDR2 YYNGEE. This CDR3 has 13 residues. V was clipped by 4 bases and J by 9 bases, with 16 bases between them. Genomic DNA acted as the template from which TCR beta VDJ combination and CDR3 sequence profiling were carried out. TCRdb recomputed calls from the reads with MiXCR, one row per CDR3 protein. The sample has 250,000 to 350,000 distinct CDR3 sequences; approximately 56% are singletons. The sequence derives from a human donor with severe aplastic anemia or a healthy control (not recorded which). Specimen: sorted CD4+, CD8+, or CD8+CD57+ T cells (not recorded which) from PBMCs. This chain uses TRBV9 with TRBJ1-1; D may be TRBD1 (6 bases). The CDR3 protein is CASSSRQQGKAFF. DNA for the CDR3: TGTGCCAGCAGCTCACGCCAACAGGGAAAAGCTTTCTTT.